This T cell receptor beta chain was sequenced in a study of T cells in Graves' hyperthyroidism and ophthalmopathy. General study results and limits: The model made its ophthalmopathy prediction, and onset followed a median approximately 6 months later.

An absence of ophthalmopathy progression within 18 months meant stable Graves' hyperthyroidism. A roughly 9.7 ml volume of fresh peripheral blood provided the PBMCs. Trimming took 9 bases from V and 4 from J, leaving 15 bases between them. This CDR3 has 13 amino acids. CDR1 is WSHSY and CDR2 is SAAADI in the germline V gene. This clonotype came up many times. Its antigen is not known. Using RNA transcripts as the source, TCR beta CDR3 regions were amplified. HTBI primers were the set used in a first-round RT-PCR of the TCR CDR3. MiXCR, applied by TCRdb to the multiplex PCR reads, yields one record per CDR3 protein. The table shows some 350,000 distinct CDR3 sequences, with approximately 20% occurring only once.

This receptor was identified in a woman in her late teens or twenties with Graves' hyperthyroidism. Sequencing was done on a sample of blood. The V gene is TRBV10-2, the J gene TRBJ1-1; possibly TRBD1 for D (6 bases). CDR3 sequence reads: CASSSRTATEAFF. The CDR3 bases are TGCGCCAGTTCCTCTCGGACAGCCACTGAAGCTTTCTTT.